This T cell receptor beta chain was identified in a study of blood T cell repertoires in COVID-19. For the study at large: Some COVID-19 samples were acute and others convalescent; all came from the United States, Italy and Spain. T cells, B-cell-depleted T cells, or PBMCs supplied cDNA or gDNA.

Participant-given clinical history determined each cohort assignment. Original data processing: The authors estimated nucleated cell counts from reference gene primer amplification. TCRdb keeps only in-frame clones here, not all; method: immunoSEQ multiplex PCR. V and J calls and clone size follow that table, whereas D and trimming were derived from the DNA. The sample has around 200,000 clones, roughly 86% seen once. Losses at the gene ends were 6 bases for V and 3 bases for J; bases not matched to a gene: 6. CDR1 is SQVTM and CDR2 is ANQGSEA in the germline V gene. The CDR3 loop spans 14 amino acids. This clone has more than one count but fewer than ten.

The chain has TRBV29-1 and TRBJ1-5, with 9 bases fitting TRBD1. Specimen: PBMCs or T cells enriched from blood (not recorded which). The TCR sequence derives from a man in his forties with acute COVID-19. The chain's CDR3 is CSVGTGTNNQPQHF. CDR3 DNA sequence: TGCAGCGTGGGGACAGGGACCAACAATCAGCCCCAGCATTTT.